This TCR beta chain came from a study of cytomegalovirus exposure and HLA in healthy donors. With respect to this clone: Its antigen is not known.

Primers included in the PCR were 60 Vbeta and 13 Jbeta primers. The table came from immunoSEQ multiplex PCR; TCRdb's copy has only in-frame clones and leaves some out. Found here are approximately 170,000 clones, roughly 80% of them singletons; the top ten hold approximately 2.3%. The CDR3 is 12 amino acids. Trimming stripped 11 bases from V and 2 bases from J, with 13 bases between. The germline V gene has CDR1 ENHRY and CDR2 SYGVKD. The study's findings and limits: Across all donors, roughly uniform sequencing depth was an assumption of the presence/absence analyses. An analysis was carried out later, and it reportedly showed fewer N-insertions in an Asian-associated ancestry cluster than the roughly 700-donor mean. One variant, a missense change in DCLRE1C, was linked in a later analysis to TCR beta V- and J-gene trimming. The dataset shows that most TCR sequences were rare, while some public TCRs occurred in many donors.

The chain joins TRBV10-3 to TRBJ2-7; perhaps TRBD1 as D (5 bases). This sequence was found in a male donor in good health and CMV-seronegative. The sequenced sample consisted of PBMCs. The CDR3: CAVGDSPYEQYF. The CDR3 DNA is TGTGCCGTCGGAGACAGTCCCTACGAGCAGTACTTC.